This is a list of T cell receptor beta chains from one sample in a study of identical twins. A single record per CDR3 protein comes from TCRdb applying MiXCR to the 5' RACE reads. The sample yields hundreds of thousands of distinct CDR3 sequences, 15% to 20% seen once. These data are also associated with another study on T cells expressing NK-cell markers.

Specimen: PBMCs. These receptors were collected from a woman aged 18 to 35 in good health. Each CDR3 is given with its conserved first and last residue. The D gene is left open where the match is weak. A clone size is listed for some rows: how often the clone was seen (once, few, many), or a class if it is expanded.

cdr3_nt | cdr3_aa | clone_size | j_call | v_call | d_call
TGTGCCAGCAGTTGGACGGCCACCTACGAGCAGTACTTC | CASSWTATYEQYF | NA | TRBJ2-7 | TRBV12-3/TRBV12-4 | NA
TGCGCCAGCAGCTCTGGGACAGGGAGGGAGCAGTACTTC | CASSSGTGREQYF | many | TRBJ2-7 | TRBV5-1 | TRBD1
TGCAGTGCTAGACGGCGGGGGGAAGATCGGGACGGGGAGCTGTTTTTT | CSARRRGEDRDGELFF | few | TRBJ2-2 | TRBV20-1 | TRBD2
TGTGCCATCACCCCGGGACTAGCGGGAGGGCCTTGGGTCACAGATACGCAGTATTTT | CAITPGLAGGPWVTDTQYF | NA | TRBJ2-3 | TRBV10-3 | TRBD2
TGTGCCAGCAGCGAACAGGGGGCGAGTACTGAAGCTTTCTTT | CASSEQGASTEAFF | few | TRBJ1-1 | TRBV5-5 | TRBD1
TGCGCCAGCAGCTTGGAGGCTAGCGGCCCCACAGATACGCAGTATTTT | CASSLEASGPTDTQYF | few | TRBJ2-3 | TRBV5-1 | TRBD2
TGTGCCAGCAGGAGTAGCGGGAGGGCCGCGAACATTCAGTACTTC | CASRSSGRAANIQYF | NA | TRBJ2-4 | TRBV12-3/TRBV12-4 | TRBD2
TGTGCCAGCAGCCGCGGGGGTGGCTACAATGAGCAGTTCTTC | CASSRGGGYNEQFF | few | TRBJ2-1 | TRBV7-9 | TRBD2
TGTGCCAGCAGCTCCCACAGGGCCGGGGAGCTGTTTTTT | CASSSHRAGELFF | NA | TRBJ2-2 | TRBV9 | NA
TGTGCCAGCAGAGGACTGGGACTAGCCAAAAACATTCAGTACTTC | CASRGLGLAKNIQYF | NA | TRBJ2-4 | TRBV6-1 | NA
TGCGCCAGCAGCCAGTGGGGACTAGCGGGAGTTAAGGCCTACAATGAGCAGTTCTTC | CASSQWGLAGVKAYNEQFF | few | TRBJ2-1 | TRBV4-3 | TRBD2
TGTGCCAGCAGCCTCGTTGCGGGCGGGGGGGCCACCGGGGAGCTGTTTTTT | CASSLVAGGGATGELFF | NA | TRBJ2-2 | TRBV27 | TRBD2
TGTGCCAGCAGTTGGTCAGGATACGAGCAGTACTTC | CASSWSGYEQYF | NA | TRBJ2-7 | TRBV6-2/TRBV6-3 | NA
TGTGCCCAGACCTCCACCGGGACGGGGATCTCTGGAAACACCATATATTTT | CAQTSTGTGISGNTIYF | few | TRBJ1-3 | TRBV5-3 | NA
TGTGCCAGCTCACCAGATGAAAAACTGTTTTTT | CASSPDEKLFF | many | TRBJ1-4 | TRBV18 | NA
TGTGCCAGCAGCCTGATAGGGGGTCCAAAGACCCAGTACTTC | CASSLIGGPKTQYF | few | TRBJ2-5 | TRBV6-2/TRBV6-3 | NA
TGCGCCAGCAGCCCCCCGCAGAGCACAGATACGCAGTATTTT | CASSPPQSTDTQYF | many | TRBJ2-3 | TRBV5-1 | NA
TGTGCCTGGATCGACGGTGGTGAGCAGTTCTTC | CAWIDGGEQFF | NA | TRBJ2-1 | TRBV30 | NA
TGCAGCGTTGCAGGGAGCGGAGAGACCCAGTACTTC | CSVAGSGETQYF | few | TRBJ2-5 | TRBV29-1 | NA
TGTGCCAGCAGTGGAAGGGGCGGCTATGGCTACACCTTC | CASSGRGGYGYTF | NA | TRBJ1-2 | TRBV6-1 | NA
TGTGCCAGCAAAGACCTAGACGGACCTGAAGCTTTCTTT | CASKDLDGPEAFF | NA | TRBJ1-1 | TRBV21-1 | NA
TGTGCCAGCAGCTTAGGGGGGGGCCCCGGTAATGAGCAGTTCTTC | CASSLGGGPGNEQFF | NA | TRBJ2-1 | TRBV13 | NA
TGTGCCAGCAGCTTAGCGCTAGGGGACACTTTCTTT | CASSLALGDTFF | NA | TRBJ1-1 | TRBV7-2 | NA
TGCGCCAGCACTCTGGACCCGGGAAATCAGCCCCAGCATTTT | CASTLDPGNQPQHF | few | TRBJ1-5 | TRBV5-1 | NA
TGTGCCAGCAGTTTATGGGGCAGGTCTTACGAGCAGTACTTC | CASSLWGRSYEQYF | few | TRBJ2-7 | TRBV12-3/TRBV12-4 | NA
TGTGCCAGCAGCCAGGGGGGAGCTGGATATGGCTACACCTTC | CASSQGGAGYGYTF | few | TRBJ1-2 | TRBV7-9 | TRBD1
TGTGCCAGCAACTGGGGATCGACAATGAACACTGAAGCTTTCTTT | CASNWGSTMNTEAFF | few | TRBJ1-1 | TRBV5-6 | NA
TGCAGCGTTCCGGGGGGAACTCACGAGCAGTACTTC | CSVPGGTHEQYF | NA | TRBJ2-7 | TRBV29-1 | TRBD2
TGTGCCAGCAGCCACAGACTAGCGGGCACCTACGAGCAGTACTTC | CASSHRLAGTYEQYF | NA | TRBJ2-7 | TRBV4-2 | TRBD2
TGCGCCAGCAGCTTGGTGGCAGTCCAGACTAGCACAGATACGCAGTATTTT | CASSLVAVQTSTDTQYF | few | TRBJ2-3 | TRBV5-1 | NA
TGTGCCAGCAGTTTAATTGCGGGAGGGTATGGGACCCAGTACTTC | CASSLIAGGYGTQYF | NA | TRBJ2-5 | TRBV27 | TRBD2
TGTGCCAGCAGCTTCCAGGGGTCGGTTGAAAAACTGTTTTTT | CASSFQGSVEKLFF | few | TRBJ1-4 | TRBV7-9 | NA
TGCGCCAGCAGCCAAATCGGACTAGCGGGTAGCGAGCAGTACTTC | CASSQIGLAGSEQYF | few | TRBJ2-7 | TRBV4-1 | TRBD2
TGCAGTGCGCAGGGACAGGGGGCGATCTACAATGAGCAGTTCTTC | CSAQGQGAIYNEQFF | NA | TRBJ2-1 | TRBV20-1 | TRBD1
TGTGCCAGCAGGACTAGCGGGGATTTATACGAGCAGTACTTC | CASRTSGDLYEQYF | few | TRBJ2-7 | TRBV7-2 | TRBD2
TGTGCCAGTAAATTCGCGGGAGGCAATGAGCAGTTCTTC | CASKFAGGNEQFF | few | TRBJ2-1 | TRBV19 | TRBD2
TGCGCCAGCAGCTTGGGGGGCAGCGTCACAGATACGCAGTATTTT | CASSLGGSVTDTQYF | few | TRBJ2-3 | TRBV5-1 | NA
TGTGCCAGCAGCTTCGGCCCGGTAGGAAGGGCCAACGTCCTGACTTTC | CASSFGPVGRANVLTF | NA | TRBJ2-6 | TRBV7-6 | NA
TGCAGCGTTGACCTGGACAGGGACACAGATACGCAGTATTTT | CSVDLDRDTDTQYF | NA | TRBJ2-3 | TRBV29-1 | TRBD1
TGTGCCAGCAGTGGGCCGCTTTCGCAATCCTACGAGCAGTACTTC | CASSGPLSQSYEQYF | few | TRBJ2-7 | TRBV6-2/TRBV6-3 | NA
TGTGCCAGCAGCGGGACTAGCGCTATCTCCTACGAGCAGTACTTC | CASSGTSAISYEQYF | NA | TRBJ2-7 | TRBV7-2 | TRBD2
TGTGCCAGCAGTTTTGGGACTTTCTCCTATGAGCAGTACTTC | CASSFGTFSYEQYF | many | TRBJ2-7 | TRBV12-3/TRBV12-4 | NA
TGTGCCAGCAGCCCACAGGGGACGCATGGCTACACCTTC | CASSPQGTHGYTF | NA | TRBJ1-2 | TRBV12-3/TRBV12-4 | TRBD1
TGCAGTGCTAGTACCCCCCGGGACTCTAGGCTGAAGCAGTTCTTC | CSASTPRDSRLKQFF | NA | TRBJ2-1 | TRBV20-1 | NA